A single sample gave rise to the 31 T cell receptor beta chains below, sequenced in a study of regulatory T cells in long-lasting Graves disease. Arm-PCR of CDR3 regions and iRepertoire HTBI primers were used to build TCR beta libraries. TCRdb used MiXCR to reprocess the multiplex PCR reads, holding one entry per CDR3 protein. Here the sample spans approximately 380,000 distinct CDR3 sequences, under 25% being singletons. Indicated time point: persistent/refractory GD, antithyroid drugs over 5 years with positive TRAb. Isolated PBMC RNA provided the starting material for the TCR library. The sequences come from peripheral blood mononuclear cells (PBMCs), collected when the disease was refractory, from a patient treated with antithyroid drugs. The receptors shown here come from a female donor with Graves disease.

Only a few counts were recorded for this clonotype. Being one base from a much bigger clone, this may be a read error. This chain joins TRBV2 and TRBJ2-5; no clear D gene. The J call may be incorrect, as the DNA end agrees better with TRBJ2-7. This CDR3 spans 15 amino acids. CDR1 is SNHLY and CDR2 is FYNNEI in the germline V gene. Here the CDR3 reads CASSGMASTEDEQYF. CDR3 DNA sequence: TGTGCCAGCAGTGGGATGGCCTCGACTGAGGACGAGCAGTACTTC.

The V gene is TRBV20-1, the J gene TRBJ2-7, with TRBD2 identical over 7 bases. This CDR3 is 13 amino acids long. The J segment lost 0 bases and the V segment lost 6 bases, leaving 5 bases of the junction unmatched. Germline CDR1 and CDR2: DFQATT and SNEGSKA (reference sequence). DNA for the CDR3: TGCAGTGCCTCCCAGCGGGACTCCTACGAGCAGTACTTC. Protein sequence: CSASQRDSYEQYF.

The rearrangement uses TRBV7-2 and TRBJ2-1; D perhaps matches TRBD2 (6 bases). CDR1 SGHTA and CDR2 FQGNSA come from the germline V gene. The ends were cut back, 5 bases at V and 7 bases at J, with 12 bases in the middle. The CDR3 is 13 amino acids. In nucleotides, the CDR3 is TGTGCCAGCAGCCTGACACGGGAGAATGAGCAGTTCTTC. Translated: CASSLTRENEQFF.

The V and J genes are TRBV20-1 and TRBJ2-7, with 9 bases identical to TRBD2. CDR3 length equals 15 residues. V lost 6 bases, J lost 0 bases, and 9 bases stayed unmatched. The germline V gene encodes CDR1 DFQATT and CDR2 SNEGSKA (reference sequence). This CDR3 is CSARETSGFSYEQYF. The CDR3 coding sequence is TGCAGTGCCCGGGAAACTAGCGGGTTCTCCTACGAGCAGTACTTC.

The chain employs TRBV6-1 and TRBJ1-1, with 7 bases matching TRBD1. Looked up from germline, CDR1 is MNHNS and CDR2 is SASEGT. The CDR3 is 16 residues long. V was clipped by 1 base and J by 3 bases; unmatched bases: 8. The CDR3, as DNA: TGTGCCAGCAGTGAAGGACCCAGGGGGTTGCACACTGAAGCTTTCTTT. It specifies CASSEGPRGLHTEAFF.

The rearrangement uses TRBV20-1 and TRBJ1-6; D is unresolved. The V gene lost 0 bases and the J gene lost 6 bases, with 12 bases spanning the gap. Germline V gene sequence: CDR1 DFQATT, CDR2 SNEGSKA (reference sequence). CDR3 length: 15 residues. CDR3 protein: CSAREFEGINSPLHF. CDR3 nucleotide sequence: TGCAGTGCTAGAGAATTCGAGGGTATTAATTCACCCCTCCACTTT.

This clonotype was counted many times. The chain links TRBV3-1 to TRBJ2-5, with a possible D match to TRBD1 (6 bases). CDR1 and CDR2 (germline): LGHDT, YNNKEL (reference sequence). With 0 bases removed from V and 4 bases from J, the gap between germline ends came to 9 bases. CDR3 length: 14 residues. The CDR3 coding sequence is TGTGCCAGCAGCCAAGAAGGGGGTTCAGAGACCCAGTACTTC. Translation: CASSQEGGSETQYF.

This clonotype appeared many times. The V gene is TRBV12-3 or TRBV12-4, the J gene TRBJ2-1; D is perhaps TRBD1 or TRBD2 (5 bases each). The CDR3 consists of 16 residues. Trimming took off 1 base at V and 6 bases at J, with 16 bases between the two ends. CDR3 in amino acids: CASSLVGVTFRNEQFF. CDR3 sequence (DNA): TGTGCCAGCAGTTTAGTGGGGGTAACTTTCCGCAATGAGCAGTTCTTC.

Comments on this clonotype: With a much larger clone just one base away, this may be a read error. The conserved final phenylalanine or tryptophan is absent from the CDR3, which likely points to a read error. The chain carries TRBV6-2 or TRBV6-3 and TRBJ2-5; D is possibly TRBD1 or TRBD2 (5 bases each). Trimming took off 4 bases at V and 6 bases at J, with 12 bases between the two ends. Germline CDR1 MNHEY, CDR2 SVGEGT. The CDR3 is 13 residues long. The DNA for the CDR3 is TGTGCCAGCAGTTCCAACCTGGGACAGACCCAGTACTCC. This translates into CASSSNLGQTQYS.

Worth noting for this clonotype: An end of the junction differs from the germline gene, which may be a read error. V gene TRBV2 combines with J gene TRBJ2-7; no reliable D call. Germline CDR1 and CDR2: SNHLY and FYNNEI. The CDR3 extends over 13 amino acids. Written as DNA, the CDR3 is TGTGCCAGCAGTGATCTAGTCTCCTACGAGCAGTGCTTC. It yields the protein CASSDLVSYEQCF. The whole variable domain, filled in from reference TRBV2 and TRBJ2-7, reads EPEVTQTPSHQVTQMGQEVILRCVPISNHLYFYWYRQILGQKVEFLVSFYNNEISEKSEIFDDQFSVERPDGSNFTLKIRSTKLEDSAMYFCASSDLVSYEQCFGPGTRLTVT.

The chain recombines TRBV29-1 with TRBJ1-1, with D maybe TRBD1 (5 bases). CDR1 and CDR2 (germline): SQVTM, ANQGSEA. V lost 3 bases and J lost 9, with 17 bases in between. This CDR3 region has 13 residues. CDR3 sequence reads: CSVDSPGIGKAFF. As DNA, the CDR3 is TGCAGCGTTGATTCTCCAGGGATCGGGAAAGCTTTCTTT.

This clonotype was picked up a small number of times. This chain connects TRBV19 to TRBJ2-7; a possible D gene is TRBD1 (5 bases). V lost 6 bases to trimming and J lost 1 base, with 13 bases between them. CDR1 and CDR2 (germline): LNHDA, SQIVND (reference sequence). The CDR3 has 14 residues. CDR3 protein: CASSPRQRSYEQYF. Written as DNA, the CDR3 is TGTGCCAGTAGCCCCAGACAGAGATCCTACGAGCAGTACTTC.

The chain joins TRBV30 to TRBJ2-7; D perhaps matches TRBD2 (6 bases). V lost 5 bases and J 3 bases, leaving 17 bases between the germline ends. Germline values: CDR1 GTSNPN, CDR2 SVGIG (reference sequence). The CDR3 runs to 14 residues. In nucleotides, the CDR3 is TGTGCCTGGGACCCGGGACTCTCACGCTACGAGCAGTACTTC. As protein: CAWDPGLSRYEQYF.

Comments on this clonotype: An end of the junction differs from the germline gene, which may be a read error. This chain uses TRBV7-2 with TRBJ1-2, with TRBD1 matching over 10 bases. CDR1 and CDR2 from the germline V gene are SGHTA and FQGNSA. The CDR3 contains 15 residues. In nucleotides, the CDR3 is TGTGCCAGCAGCCCGCCGGGACAGGGGAAGTATGGCTACGCCTTC. It is translated as CASSPPGQGKYGYAF.

The chain couples TRBV6-1 to TRBJ2-7, with 9 nucleotides matching TRBD1. The ends lost 6 bases at V and 5 bases at J; junction bases unmatched: 8. The CDR3 extends over 14 amino acids. CDR1 is MNHNS and CDR2 is SASEGT in the germline V gene. CDR3 sequence (DNA): TGTGCCAGCAGCGGACAGGGGAAGTGGGACGAGCAGTACTTC. Amino acids: CASSGQGKWDEQYF.

On this clonotype: A read error may explain this, as a much larger clone is one base away. The chain carries TRBV7-2 and TRBJ1-1, with D maybe TRBD1 (5 bases). The CDR3 extends over 14 amino acids. Germline V gene lookup returns CDR1 SGHTA and CDR2 FQGNSA. The CDR3: CASSGGTSTTEASF. In nucleotides, the CDR3 is TGTGCCAGCTCGGGGGGGACCTCCACCACTGAAGCTTCCTTT.

V usage is TRBV19 and J usage is TRBJ2-7; D is uncertain. Germline values: CDR1 LNHDA, CDR2 SQIVND (reference sequence). With 4 bases removed from V and 5 bases from J, the gap between germline ends came to 12 bases. There are 13 residues in the CDR3. CDR3 region: CASSSPSRDEQYF. CDR3 in DNA: TGTGCCAGTAGTAGCCCTAGTCGCGACGAGCAGTACTTC.

Ten or more counts support this clonotype. The chain couples TRBV6-1 to TRBJ2-7, with no clear D. Per germline, CDR1 MNHNS and CDR2 SASEGT. Trimming shortened V by 6 bases and J by 6 bases, and 15 bases separated the two germline ends. The CDR3 consists of 13 residues. The chain's CDR3 is CASRQLRGFEQYF. CDR3 in DNA: TGTGCCAGCAGGCAACTGCGAGGCTTCGAGCAGTACTTC.

Note on this clonotype: The junction departs from the called germline gene at one end, perhaps through a read error. The V and J genes are TRBV5-1 and TRBJ2-2; 9 bases are shared with TRBD2. Germline CDR1 SGHRS, CDR2 YFSETQ. This CDR3 spans 14 amino acids. DNA for the CDR3: TGTGCCACCCATAGCGGGAGTAGGACCGGGGAGCTGTTTTTT. It yields the protein CATHSGSRTGELFF.

V usage is TRBV15 and J usage is TRBJ1-1, with D perhaps TRBD1 (6 bases). The CDR3 is 13 residues long. V lost 0 bases and J lost 6, with 8 bases in between. Germline-derived CDR1 and CDR2 are LNHNV and YYDKDF (reference sequence). The CDR3 DNA sequence: TGTGCCACCAGCAGAGACAGGGGAGCTGAAGCTTTCTTT. Its translation is CATSRDRGAEAFF.

The V call is TRBV9, the J call TRBJ1-2; D ambiguous. Germline V lookup: CDR1 SGDLS, CDR2 YYNGEE. The CDR3 is 15 amino acids. Between the trimmed V and J ends, which lost 3 bases and 1 base, there was a span of 13 bases. This chain's CDR3 is CASSATGRDNYGYTF. CDR3 coding DNA: TGTGCCAGCAGCGCAACCGGACGGGATAACTATGGCTACACCTTC. The full variable domain, rest sourced from reference TRBV9 and TRBJ1-2, is DSGVTQTPKHLITATGQRVTLRCSPRSGDLSVYWYQQSLDQGLQFLIQYYNGEERAKGNILERFSAQQFPDLHSELNLSSLELGDSALYFCASSATGRDNYGYTFGSGTRLTVV.

J is TRBJ1-2 and V is TRBV12-3 or TRBV12-4, with D possibly matching TRBD1 (5 bases). Deletions cut 2 bases from V and 12 bases from J, with 16 bases between. This CDR3 region has 13 residues. CDR3 DNA: TGTGCCAGCAGTTTATACGCTGGACAAGGTGACACCTTC. Protein sequence: CASSLYAGQGDTF.

The CDR3: CASSPGYTLNYGYTF. The CDR3 nucleotides read TGCGCCAGCAGCCCCGGATACACACTTAACTATGGCTACACCTTC. The rearrangement links TRBV4-3 to TRBJ1-2, with no clear D. V lost 4 bases to trimming and J lost 1 base, with 13 bases between them. Germline CDR1 and CDR2: LGHNA and YSLEER. The CDR3 consists of 15 residues.

The chain is built from TRBV4-3 and TRBJ1-1, with a weak D call TRBD1 (6 bases). The V gene lost 1 base and the J gene lost 4 bases, with 13 bases spanning the gap. CDR1 LGHNA and CDR2 YSLEER come from the germline V gene. This CDR3 spans 15 amino acids. The CDR3: CASSQGQGLGTEAFF. Written as DNA, the CDR3 is TGCGCCAGCAGCCAAGGTCAGGGGCTAGGCACTGAAGCTTTCTTT.

This clonotype was recorded many times. This chain connects TRBV12-3 or TRBV12-4 to TRBJ2-7; 9 bases agree with TRBD1. Trimming at V came to 5 bases and at J to 3 bases, leaving 5 bases not matched to a gene. This CDR3 is built from 14 residues. CDR3 region: CASSVRDRVYEQYF. DNA of the CDR3: TGTGCCAGCAGTGTGAGGGACAGGGTCTACGAGCAGTACTTC.

This clonotype has a handful of counts. The chain links TRBV6-1 to TRBJ2-7; the D is unclear. V lost 6 bases, J lost 0 bases, and 15 bases lay in between. Germline lookup yields CDR1 MNHNS and CDR2 SASEGT. The CDR3 length is 15 residues. CDR3 residues: CASSATSSTSYEQYF. CDR3 sequence (DNA): TGTGCCAGCAGCGCCACATCGTCAACCTCCTACGAGCAGTACTTC.

The gene calls are TRBV7-9 and TRBJ2-7; 8 nucleotides line up with TRBD1. Per the germline V gene, CDR1 is SEHNR and CDR2 is FQNEAQ (reference sequence). The CDR3 has 15 residues. Trimming removed 5 bases from V and 1 base from J; junction bases left unmatched: 7. The CDR3 loop reads CASSLTGALSYEQYF. CDR3 bases: TGTGCCAGCAGCCTGACAGGGGCCCTATCCTACGAGCAGTACTTC.

This clonotype was seen ten or more times. J is TRBJ2-7 and V is TRBV6-5, with 10 bases that match TRBD2. CDR3 size: 19 residues. Germline CDR1 reads MNHEY; CDR2 reads SVGAGI. The junction had 16 bases not matched to a gene; V was cut back by 2 bases and J by 3 bases. Here the CDR3 reads CASSYPLGVAGGLDYEQYF. CDR3 bases: TGTGCCAGCAGTTACCCCCTGGGGGTAGCGGGAGGACTTGACTACGAGCAGTACTTC.

This clonotype has at least ten counts. This chain connects TRBV19 to TRBJ2-5; possible D gene TRBD2, 6 bases. Germline CDR1 is LNHDA and CDR2 is SQIVND (reference sequence). V dropped 3 bases and J dropped 3 bases, with 20 bases sitting between them. CDR3 size: 17 residues. For the CDR3, the DNA is TGTGCCAGTAGTATTAGTTGGGAACTAGCTCATAAAGAGACCCAGTACTTC. It translates to CASSISWELAHKETQYF.

With respect to this clonotype: A read error is possible here, since a much larger clone lies one base away. J is TRBJ1-5 and V is TRBV28; 7 bases align to TRBD1. Germline values: CDR1 MDHEN, CDR2 SYDVKM. The CDR3 is 15 residues long. CDR3 in DNA: TGTGCCAGCACCTCGGCCGGACAGGTAAATCACCCCCAGCATTTT. Encoded protein: CASTSAGQVNHPQHF.

This clonotype was counted many times. CDR3: CASSLLGEQYF. CDR3 DNA sequence: TGTGCCAGCAGTTTACTGGGGGAGCAGTACTTC. J is TRBJ2-7 and V is TRBV28; no clear D gene. CDR1 and CDR2 from the germline V gene are MDHEN and SYDVKM. This CDR3 region has 11 residues. Trimming took off 2 bases at V and 7 bases at J, with 6 bases between the two ends.